Listed below are T cell receptor beta chains from one sample, sequenced in a study. In TCRdb, the RT-PCR reads were re-called with MiXCR into one record per CDR3 protein. The data contain hundreds of thousands of distinct CDR3 sequences, 14% of them singletons. Sequencing input: memory CD4+ T cells from blood. These receptors all come from a female donor in good health, serving as a healthy control. The CDR3 runs from the conserved cysteine through the conserved F or W. Fields, in order: D gene, J gene, V gene, clone size, CDR3 protein, CDR3 DNA. D genes are given only for firm matches. Clone size appears in some rows only: once, few, many, or a class for an expanded clone.

-	TRBJ1-2	TRBV7-9	-	CASSIMGRINYGYTF	TGTGCCAGCAGCATCATGGGCAGGATTAACTATGGCTACACCTTC
-	TRBJ2-3	TRBV7-9	-	CASSLASDRWGSTDTQYF	TGTGCCAGCAGCTTAGCGTCGGATAGGTGGGGGAGCACAGATACGCAGTATTTT
-	TRBJ1-4	TRBV4-3	many	CASSQGGEGEKLFF	TGCGCCAGCAGCCAAGGCGGGGAAGGAGAAAAACTGTTTTTT
-	TRBJ2-1	TRBV6-2/TRBV6-3	few	CASKNTGKTYNEQFF	TGTGCCAGCAAAAACACAGGGAAAACCTACAATGAGCAGTTCTTC
TRBD2	TRBJ2-5	TRBV11-2	few	CASSLGALAGEGETQYF	TGTGCCAGCAGCTTAGGGGCCTTAGCGGGAGAAGGGGAGACCCAGTACTTC
TRBD1	TRBJ1-4	TRBV20-1	many	CSASDGDRVGEKLFF	TGCAGTGCTAGTGACGGGGACAGGGTGGGTGAAAAACTGTTTTTT
-	TRBJ2-1	TRBV7-9	-	CASSLGRLSGAENEQFF	TGTGCCAGCAGCTTAGGGAGGTTGTCAGGGGCAGAGAATGAGCAGTTCTTC
TRBD1	TRBJ1-1	TRBV6-5	-	CAREGQGQRNTEAFF	TGTGCCCGCGAGGGACAGGGGCAGAGAAACACTGAAGCTTTCTTT
TRBD2	TRBJ2-1	TRBV5-1	many	CASSLGDSGGYNEQFF	TGCGCCAGCAGCTTGGGGGATAGCGGGGGATACAATGAGCAGTTCTTC
TRBD1	TRBJ2-1	TRBV7-8	few	CASSLEGTGLKNEQFF	TGTGCCAGCAGCTTGGAAGGGACAGGGTTAAAAAATGAGCAGTTCTTC
-	TRBJ1-3	TRBV20-1	-	CSARMASGNTIYF	TGCAGTGCTAGAATGGCCTCTGGAAACACCATATATTTT
TRBD2	TRBJ2-5	TRBV20-1	few	CSALGLAGVSKETQYF	TGCAGTGCCTTGGGACTAGCGGGAGTTTCTAAGGAGACCCAGTACTTC
TRBD2	TRBJ2-5	TRBV7-2	-	CASSPRGLAGGRGQETQYF	TGTGCCAGCAGCCCTAGGGGGCTAGCGGGGGGGCGGGGCCAAGAGACCCAGTACTTC
-	TRBJ2-2	TRBV7-2	few	CASSLMAATGELFF	TGTGCCAGCAGCTTAATGGCGGCCACCGGGGAGCTGTTTTTT